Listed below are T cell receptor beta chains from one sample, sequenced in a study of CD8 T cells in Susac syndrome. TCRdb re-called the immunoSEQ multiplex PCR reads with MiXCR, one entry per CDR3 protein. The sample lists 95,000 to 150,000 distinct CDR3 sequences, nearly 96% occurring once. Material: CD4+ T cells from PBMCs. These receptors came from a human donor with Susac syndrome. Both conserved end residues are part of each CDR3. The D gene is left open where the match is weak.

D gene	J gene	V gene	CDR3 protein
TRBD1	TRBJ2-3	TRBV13	CASSLTLGLGGFTDTQYF
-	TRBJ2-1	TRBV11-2	CASIKPGEGGTEQFF
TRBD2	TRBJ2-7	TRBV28	CASTSPSGSSHEQYF
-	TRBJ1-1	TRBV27	CAVGGSMNTEAFF
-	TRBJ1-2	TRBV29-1	CSASGNYGYTF
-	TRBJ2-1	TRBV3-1	CASSPWKRSNEQFF
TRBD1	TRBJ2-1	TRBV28	CASSSPGGPQGNEQFF
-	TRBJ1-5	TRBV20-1	CSAILGAGFNQPQHF
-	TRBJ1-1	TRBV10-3	CAISERGTEAFF
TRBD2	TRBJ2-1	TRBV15	CATSRLAGDNEQFF
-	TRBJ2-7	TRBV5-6	CASSRTGEQYF
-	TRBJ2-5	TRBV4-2	CASSQATDLGRETQYF
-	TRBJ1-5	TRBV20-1	CSAGHGDQPQHF
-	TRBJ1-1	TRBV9	CASSVDIGGNTEAFF
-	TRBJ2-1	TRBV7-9	CASSPNVGVYNEQFF
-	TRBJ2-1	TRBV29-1	CSVNEGATSYNEQFF
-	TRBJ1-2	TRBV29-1	CSVEDLGRRTYGYTF
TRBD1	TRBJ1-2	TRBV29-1	CSLDREYGYTF
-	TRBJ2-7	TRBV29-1	CSVEDGWGRDEQYF
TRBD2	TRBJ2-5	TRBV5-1	CASSSGGSRETQYF
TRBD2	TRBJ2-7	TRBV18	CASSPGAPSGSIYEQYF
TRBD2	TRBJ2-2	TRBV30	CAWSPLAGVAGELFF
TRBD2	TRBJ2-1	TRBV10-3	CAISPGLADYNEQFF
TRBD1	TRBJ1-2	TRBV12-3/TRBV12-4	CASSSGQGNGYTF
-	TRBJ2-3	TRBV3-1	CASSLKAGLADTQYF
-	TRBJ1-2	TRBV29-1	CSVEDVRTANYGYTF
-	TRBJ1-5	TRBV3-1	CASSQDITRQPQHF
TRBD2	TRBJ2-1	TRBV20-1	CSGSLPGLASNEQFF
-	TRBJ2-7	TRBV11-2	CASSLDLAAEQYF
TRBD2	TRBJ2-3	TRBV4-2	CASSLTSGSASDTQYF
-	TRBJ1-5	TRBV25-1	CASSELLENQPQHF
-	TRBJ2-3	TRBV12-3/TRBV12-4	CASSLDLSTDTQYF
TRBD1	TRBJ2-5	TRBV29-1	CSVAGDRDQETQYF
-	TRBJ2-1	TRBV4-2	CASSQEAANEQFF
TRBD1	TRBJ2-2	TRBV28	CASSIPGTGPGELFF
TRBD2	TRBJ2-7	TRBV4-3	CASSHGGTSGTYEQYF
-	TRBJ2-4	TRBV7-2	CASSLANTNIQYF
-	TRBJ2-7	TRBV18	CASSPLGRGYEQYF
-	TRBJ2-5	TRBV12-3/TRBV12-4	CASTTVTGRETQYF
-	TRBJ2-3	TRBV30	CAWSRGRSTDTQYF
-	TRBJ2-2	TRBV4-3	CASSQELYTGELFF
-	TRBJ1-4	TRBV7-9	CASSPGVRDEKLFF
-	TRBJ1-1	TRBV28	CASSLGGTVNTEAFF
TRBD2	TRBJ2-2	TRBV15	CATSLGGAGELFF
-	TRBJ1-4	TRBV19	CATRGQGGEKLFF
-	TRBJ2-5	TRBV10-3	CAISDPGTRGETQYF
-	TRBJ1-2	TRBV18	CASSSDYGYTF
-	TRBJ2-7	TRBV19	CASSTYSPSGHEQYF